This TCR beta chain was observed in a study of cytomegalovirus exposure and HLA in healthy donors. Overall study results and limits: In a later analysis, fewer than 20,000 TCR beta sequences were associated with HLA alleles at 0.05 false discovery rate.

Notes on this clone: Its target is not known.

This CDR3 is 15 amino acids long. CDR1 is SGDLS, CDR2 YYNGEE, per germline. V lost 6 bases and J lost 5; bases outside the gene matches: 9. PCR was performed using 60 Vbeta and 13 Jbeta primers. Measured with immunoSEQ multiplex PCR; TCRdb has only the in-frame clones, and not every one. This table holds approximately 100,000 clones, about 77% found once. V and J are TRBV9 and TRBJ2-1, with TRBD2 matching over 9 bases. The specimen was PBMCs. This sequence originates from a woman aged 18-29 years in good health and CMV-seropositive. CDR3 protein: CASNPREREDNEQFF. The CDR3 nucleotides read TGTGCCAGCAACCCGAGGGAGCGGGAGGACAATGAGCAGTTCTTC. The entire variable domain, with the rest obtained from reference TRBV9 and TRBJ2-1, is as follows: DSGVTQTPKHLITATGQRVTLRCSPRSGDLSVYWYQQSLDQGLQFLIQYYNGEERAKGNILERFSAQQFPDLHSELNLSSLELGDSALYFCASNPREREDNEQFFGPGTRLTVL.